The 12 T cell receptor beta chains below come from one sample, sequenced in a study of breast tumors, draining lymph nodes, adjacent tissues. Samples came from axillary lymph nodes draining the breast cancer. TCRdb called the multiplex PCR reads again in MiXCR, with one record for every CDR3 protein. The table lists around 120,000 distinct CDR3 sequences, less than 20% of them singletons. Sequenced: axillary lymph node tissue. The receptors here all came from a female donor with breast cancer. Some clones in this sample may be carry-over from other donors' samples.

This clonotype was recorded many times. The chain combines TRBV27 with TRBJ2-7, with 10 bases matching TRBD1. Germline CDR1 is MNHEY and CDR2 is SMNVEV (reference sequence). V dropped 6 bases and J dropped 5; count of bases not matched to a gene: 10. The CDR3 contains 15 residues. DNA of the CDR3: TGTGCCAGCAGCCGACCCGGGACAGGGGCTCACGAGCAGTACTTC. Its translation is CASSRPGTGAHEQYF.

This clonotype was counted a single time. Since a much larger clone is just one base distant, this may be a read error. The chain uses TRBV18 and TRBJ2-3; weak D call: TRBD2 (6 bases). Germline V lookup: CDR1 KGHSH, CDR2 LQKENI. V lost 10 bases to trimming and J lost 4 bases, with 12 bases between them. CDR3 size: 12 residues. The CDR3 reads CANSGVSDTQYF. Written as DNA, the CDR3 is TGTGCCAACTCGGGGGTGTCAGATACGCAGTATTTT. Variable domain in full (rest from reference TRBV18 and TRBJ2-3): NAGVMQNPRHLVRRRGQEARLRCSPMKGHSHVYWYRQLPEEGLKFMVYLQKENIIDESGMPKERFSAEFPKEGPSILRIQQVVRGDSAAYFCANSGVSDTQYFGPGTRLTVL.

This clonotype came up a few times. The rearrangement uses TRBV27 and TRBJ2-1; D gene unclear. Trimming cost V 4 bases and J 0 bases, with 10 bases left between them. The CDR3 loop spans 15 amino acids. Germline lookup yields CDR1 MNHEY and CDR2 SMNVEV (reference sequence). CDR3 residues: CASSSSFSSYNEQFF. In nucleotides, the CDR3 is TGTGCCAGCAGTTCCAGCTTCAGCTCCTACAATGAGCAGTTCTTC.

On this clonotype: One base away lies a much larger clone, so this may be a sequencing read error. This rearrangement joins TRBV7-2 to TRBJ1-5, with D possibly TRBD1 on 5 matching bases. CDR1 and CDR2 from the germline V gene are SGHTA and FQGNSA. CDR3 length: 15 residues. The CDR3 is CASSLVGDSSQPQHF. DNA of the CDR3: TGTGCCAGCAGCTTAGTGGGGGATAGCAGTCAGCCCCAGCATTTT.

Comments on this clonotype: Relative to the germline gene, one junction end is altered; a read error may explain this. This sequence joins TRBV5-5 and TRBJ2-6; 7 bases align to TRBD1. This CDR3 is built from 16 residues. Germline lookup yields CDR1 SGHKS and CDR2 YYEKEE (reference sequence). The CDR3 reads CASSLFKGAGADVLTF. CDR3 nucleotide sequence: TGTGCCAGCAGCTTATTTAAGGGGGCCGGGGCCGACGTCCTGACTTTC.

Comments on this clonotype: Just one base apart from a much larger clone, this may be a read error. The chain employs TRBV4-1 and TRBJ2-7, with 7 nucleotides matching TRBD2. This CDR3 comprises 15 residues. The V segment lost 4 bases and the J segment 9 bases; nucleotides outside the gene matches: 15. Germline CDR1 is MGHRA and CDR2 is YSYEKL. CDR3 protein: CASSPTGDAGLPQYF. The CDR3 nucleotides read TGCGCCAGCAGCCCAACGGGCGACGCGGGACTACCGCAGTACTTC.

In its sample, this clonotype was seen many times. The gene calls are TRBV6-5 and TRBJ2-1; D is unresolved. CDR1 is MNHEY and CDR2 is SVGAGI in the germline V gene. V lost 6 bases and J lost 6, with 15 bases in between. CDR3 size: 14 residues. CDR3 bases: TGTGCCAGCAGCCCTTACAGCGTAGGCAATGAGCAGTTCTTC. It encodes CASSPYSVGNEQFF.

The chain couples TRBV10-3 to TRBJ2-1, with TRBD2 identical over 9 bases. The CDR3 length is 13 residues. Per the germline V gene, CDR1 is ENHRY and CDR2 is SYGVKD. The trim removed 2 bases at V and 10 bases at J, leaving 3 bases unmatched. The CDR3, as DNA: TGTGCCATCAGTGAGCCTGGACTAGCGGAGCAGTTCTTC. Amino acids: CAISEPGLAEQFF.

This clonotype was seen many times. The gene calls are TRBV6-5 and TRBJ2-2; 7 bases align to TRBD2. This CDR3 comprises 15 residues. V shed 6 bases, J shed 8 bases, and the junction held 12 bases outside the gene matches. Germline V gene lookup returns CDR1 MNHEY and CDR2 SVGAGI. The CDR3 is CASRAGTTLGGELFF. The CDR3 region has the DNA TGTGCCAGCAGGGCCGGGACTACCCTCGGGGGGGAGCTGTTTTTT.

Note on this clonotype: This clone may be a read error of a much larger clone one base away. The chain combines TRBV19 with TRBJ2-7; 10 bases line up with TRBD2. CDR1 and CDR2 from the germline V gene are LNHDA and SQIVND (reference sequence). This CDR3 has 17 amino acids. V gave up 4 bases and J gave up 6 bases; unmatched junction bases: 15. Here the CDR3 reads CASSTPTGTSVTAEQYF. The CDR3 DNA reads TGTGCCAGTAGTACTCCCACCGGGACTAGCGTGACTGCCGAGCAGTACTTC. Complete variable domain (other parts from reference TRBV19 and TRBJ2-7): DGGITQSPKYLFRKEGQNVTLSCEQNLNHDAMYWYRQDPGQGLRLIYYSQIVNDFQKGDIAEGYSVSREKKESFPLTVTSAQKNPTAFYLCASSTPTGTSVTAEQYFGPGTRLTVT.

This clonotype appeared a few times. Being one base from a much bigger clone, this may be a read error. The chain uses TRBV10-3 and TRBJ2-1; TRBD2 agrees at 9 bases. Germline V lookup: CDR1 ENHRY, CDR2 SYGVKD. The CDR3 runs to 17 residues. As DNA, the CDR3 is TGTGCCACCAGTGGAAGCTCAGCGGGAGGCGGGAACAATGAGCAGTTCTTC. It codes for CATSGSSAGGGNNEQFF.

This clonotype was recorded a few times. The chain couples TRBV10-2 to TRBJ2-4; a possible D gene is TRBD1 (5 bases). CDR3 length: 11 amino acids. V was pared by 7 bases and J by 15 bases, with 16 bases between. The germline CDR1 and CDR2 sequences are WSHSY and SAAADI. In DNA form, the CDR3 reads TGCGCCAGCAACGCAGGGTTTCGGTGGTACTTC. As protein: CASNAGFRWYF.